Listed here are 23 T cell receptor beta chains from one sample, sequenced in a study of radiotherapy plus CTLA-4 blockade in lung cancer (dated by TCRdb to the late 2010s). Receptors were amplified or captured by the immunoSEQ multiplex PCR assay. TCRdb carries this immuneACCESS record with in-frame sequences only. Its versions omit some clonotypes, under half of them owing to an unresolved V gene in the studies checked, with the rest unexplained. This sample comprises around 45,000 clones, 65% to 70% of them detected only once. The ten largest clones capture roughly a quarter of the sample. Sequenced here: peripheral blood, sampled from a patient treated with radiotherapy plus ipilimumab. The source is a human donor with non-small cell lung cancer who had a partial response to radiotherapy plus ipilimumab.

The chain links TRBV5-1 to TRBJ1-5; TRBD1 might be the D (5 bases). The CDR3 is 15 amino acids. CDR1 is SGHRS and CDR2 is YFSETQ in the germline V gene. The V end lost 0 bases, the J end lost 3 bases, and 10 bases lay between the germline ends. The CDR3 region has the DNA TGCGCCAGCAGCTTGGGGGACTGGGACAATCAGCCCCAGCATTTT. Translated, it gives CASSLGDWDNQPQHF.

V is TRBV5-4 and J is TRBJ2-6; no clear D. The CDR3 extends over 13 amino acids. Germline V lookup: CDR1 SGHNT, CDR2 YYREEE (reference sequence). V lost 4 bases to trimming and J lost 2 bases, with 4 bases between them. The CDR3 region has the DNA TGTGCCAGCAGCCCCGCTGGGGCCAACGTCCTGACTTTC. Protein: CASSPAGANVLTF.

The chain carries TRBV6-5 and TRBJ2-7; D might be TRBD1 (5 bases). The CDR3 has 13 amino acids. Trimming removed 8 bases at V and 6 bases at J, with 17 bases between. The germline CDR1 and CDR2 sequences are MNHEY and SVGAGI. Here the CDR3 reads CASADSRGGEQYF. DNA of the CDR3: TGTGCCAGCGCCGACAGCCGAGGTGGCGAGCAGTACTTC.

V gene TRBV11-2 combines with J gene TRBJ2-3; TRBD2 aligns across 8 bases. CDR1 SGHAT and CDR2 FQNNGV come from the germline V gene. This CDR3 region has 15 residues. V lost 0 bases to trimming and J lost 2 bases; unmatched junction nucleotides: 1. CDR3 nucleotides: TGTGCCAGCAGCTTAGACGGGGGGGCCACAGATACGCAGTATTTT. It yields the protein CASSLDGGATDTQYF.

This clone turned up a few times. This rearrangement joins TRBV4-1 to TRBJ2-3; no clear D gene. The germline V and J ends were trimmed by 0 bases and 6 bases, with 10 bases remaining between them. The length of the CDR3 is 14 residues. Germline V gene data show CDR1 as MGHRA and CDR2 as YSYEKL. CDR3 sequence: CASSQDVVVDTQYF. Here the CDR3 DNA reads TGCGCCAGCAGCCAAGATGTTGTAGTGGATACGCAGTATTTT.

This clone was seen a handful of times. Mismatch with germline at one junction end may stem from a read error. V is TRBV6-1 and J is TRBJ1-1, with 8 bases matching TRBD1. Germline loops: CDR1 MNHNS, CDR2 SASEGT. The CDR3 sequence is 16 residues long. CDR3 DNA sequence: TGTGCCATCAGTGAGCCGGGGACAGGCCAGAACACTGAAGCTTTCTTT. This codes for CAISEPGTGQNTEAFF.

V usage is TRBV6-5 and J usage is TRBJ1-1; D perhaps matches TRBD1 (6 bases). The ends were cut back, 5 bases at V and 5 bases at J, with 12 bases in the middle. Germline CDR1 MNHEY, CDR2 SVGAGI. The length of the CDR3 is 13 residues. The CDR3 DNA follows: TGTGCCAGCAGTGTCAACAGGGAGACTGAAGCTTTCTTT. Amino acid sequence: CASSVNRETEAFF.

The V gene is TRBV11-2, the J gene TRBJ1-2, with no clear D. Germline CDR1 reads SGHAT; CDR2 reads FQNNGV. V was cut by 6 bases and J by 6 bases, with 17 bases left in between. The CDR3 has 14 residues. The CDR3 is CASRTVCEEHGYTF. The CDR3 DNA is TGTGCCAGCAGGACCGTGTGTGAGGAACATGGCTACACCTTC.

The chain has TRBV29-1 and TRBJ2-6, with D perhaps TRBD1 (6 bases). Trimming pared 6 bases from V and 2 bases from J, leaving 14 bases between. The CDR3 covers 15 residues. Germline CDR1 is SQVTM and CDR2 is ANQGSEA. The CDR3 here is CSVGNTGTGANVLTF. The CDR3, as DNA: TGCAGCGTCGGAAATACAGGGACTGGGGCCAACGTCCTGACTTTC.

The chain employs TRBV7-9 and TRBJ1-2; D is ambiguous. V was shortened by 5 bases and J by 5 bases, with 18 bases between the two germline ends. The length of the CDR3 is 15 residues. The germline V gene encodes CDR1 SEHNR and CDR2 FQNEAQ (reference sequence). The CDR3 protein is CASSQEGSPGYGYTF. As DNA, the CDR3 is TGTGCCAGCAGCCAAGAAGGTTCCCCGGGGTATGGCTACACCTTC. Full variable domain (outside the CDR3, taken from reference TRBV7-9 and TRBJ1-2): DTGVSQNPRHKITKRGQNVTFRCDPISEHNRLYWYRQTLGQGPEFLTYFQNEAQLEKSRLLSDRFSAERPKGSFSTLEIQRTEQGDSAMYLCASSQEGSPGYGYTFGSGTRLTVV.

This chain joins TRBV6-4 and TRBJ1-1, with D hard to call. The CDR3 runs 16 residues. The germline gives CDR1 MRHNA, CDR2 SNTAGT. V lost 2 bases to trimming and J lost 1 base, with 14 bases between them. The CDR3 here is CASSDITQDPNTEAFF. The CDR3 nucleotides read TGTGCCAGCAGTGACATCACTCAGGATCCGAACACTGAAGCTTTCTTT.

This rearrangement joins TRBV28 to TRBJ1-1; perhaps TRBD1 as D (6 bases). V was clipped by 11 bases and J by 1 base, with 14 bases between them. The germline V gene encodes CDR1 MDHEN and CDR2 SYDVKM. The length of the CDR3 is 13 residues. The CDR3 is CALTGHQNTEAFF. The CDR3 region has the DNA TGTGCCCTTACGGGACACCAGAACACTGAAGCTTTCTTT.

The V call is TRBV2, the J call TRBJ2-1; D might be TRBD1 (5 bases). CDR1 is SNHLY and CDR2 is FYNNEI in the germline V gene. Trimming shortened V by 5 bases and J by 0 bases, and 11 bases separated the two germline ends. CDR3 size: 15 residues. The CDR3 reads CASSPTDSSYNEQFF. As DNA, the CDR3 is TGTGCCAGCAGTCCAACAGACAGCTCCTACAATGAGCAGTTCTTC.

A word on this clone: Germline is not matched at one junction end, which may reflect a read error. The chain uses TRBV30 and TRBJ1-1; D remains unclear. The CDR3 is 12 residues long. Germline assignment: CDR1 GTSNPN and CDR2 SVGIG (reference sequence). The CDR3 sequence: CTWRGTVTEAFF. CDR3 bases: TGTACCTGGCGAGGAACGGTCACTGAAGCTTTCTTT.

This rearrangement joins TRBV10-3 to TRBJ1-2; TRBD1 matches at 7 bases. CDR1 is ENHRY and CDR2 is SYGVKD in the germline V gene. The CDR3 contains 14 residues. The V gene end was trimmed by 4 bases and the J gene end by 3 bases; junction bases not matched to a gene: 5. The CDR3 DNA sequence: TGTGCCATCAGTGGGAGACAGGGTTACTATGGCTACACCTTC. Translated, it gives CAISGRQGYYGYTF.

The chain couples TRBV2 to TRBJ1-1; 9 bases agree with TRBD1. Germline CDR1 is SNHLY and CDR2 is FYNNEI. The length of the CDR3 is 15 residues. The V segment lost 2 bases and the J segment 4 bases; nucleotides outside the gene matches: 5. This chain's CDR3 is CASSEILTGGTEAFF. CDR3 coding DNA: TGTGCCAGCAGTGAAATTTTGACAGGGGGCACTGAAGCTTTCTTT.

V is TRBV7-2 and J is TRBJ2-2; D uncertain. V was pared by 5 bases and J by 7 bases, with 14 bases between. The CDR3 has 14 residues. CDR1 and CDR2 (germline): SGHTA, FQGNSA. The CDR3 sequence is CASSQKRSGGELFF. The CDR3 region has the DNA TGTGCCAGCAGCCAAAAAAGGTCGGGCGGGGAGCTGTTTTTT.

This chain's CDR3 is CASSLGGAPDTQYF. The CDR3 bases are TGCGCCAGCAGCCTCGGGGGAGCTCCAGATACGCAGTATTTT. This chain connects TRBV4-3 to TRBJ2-3; D might be TRBD2 (6 bases). This CDR3 comprises 14 residues. Germline loops: CDR1 LGHNA, CDR2 YSLEER. Trimming removed 4 bases from V and 4 bases from J, with 12 bases in between.

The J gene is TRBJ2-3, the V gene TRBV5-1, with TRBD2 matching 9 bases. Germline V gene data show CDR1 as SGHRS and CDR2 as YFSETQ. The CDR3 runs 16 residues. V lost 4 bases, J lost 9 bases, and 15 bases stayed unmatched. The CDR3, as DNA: TGCGCCAGCAGCCCAGGAGCGGGGGGATCCGGGGGAACGCAGTATTTT. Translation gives CASSPGAGGSGGTQYF.

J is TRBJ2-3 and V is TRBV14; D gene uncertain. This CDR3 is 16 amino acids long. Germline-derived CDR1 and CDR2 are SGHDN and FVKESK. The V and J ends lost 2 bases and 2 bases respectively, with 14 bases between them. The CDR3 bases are TGTGCCAGCAGCCAATCGAGAGCTTACTCCACAGATACGCAGTATTTT. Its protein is CASSQSRAYSTDTQYF. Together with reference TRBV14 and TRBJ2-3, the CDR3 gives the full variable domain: EAGVTQFPSHSVIEKGQTVTLRCDPISGHDNLYWYRRVMGKEIKFLLHFVKESKQDESGMPNNRFLAERTGGTYSTLKVQPAELEDSGVYFCASSQSRAYSTDTQYFGPGTRLTVL.

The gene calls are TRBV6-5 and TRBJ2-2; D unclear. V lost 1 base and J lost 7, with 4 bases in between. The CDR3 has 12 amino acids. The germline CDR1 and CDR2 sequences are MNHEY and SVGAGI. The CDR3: CASSYYSGELFF. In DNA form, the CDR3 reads TGTGCCAGCAGTTACTATAGCGGGGAGCTGTTTTTT.

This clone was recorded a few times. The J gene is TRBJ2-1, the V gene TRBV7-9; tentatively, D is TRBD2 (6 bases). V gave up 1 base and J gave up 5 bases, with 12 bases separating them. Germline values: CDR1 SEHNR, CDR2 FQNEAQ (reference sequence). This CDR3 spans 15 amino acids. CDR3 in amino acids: CASSLEGRGNNEQFF. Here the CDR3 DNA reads TGTGCCAGCAGCTTAGAGGGACGGGGGAACAATGAGCAGTTCTTC. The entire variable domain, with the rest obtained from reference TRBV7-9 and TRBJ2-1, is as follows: DTGVSQNPRHKITKRGQNVTFRCDPISEHNRLYWYRQTLGQGPEFLTYFQNEAQLEKSRLLSDRFSAERPKGSFSTLEIQRTEQGDSAMYLCASSLEGRGNNEQFFGPGTRLTVL.

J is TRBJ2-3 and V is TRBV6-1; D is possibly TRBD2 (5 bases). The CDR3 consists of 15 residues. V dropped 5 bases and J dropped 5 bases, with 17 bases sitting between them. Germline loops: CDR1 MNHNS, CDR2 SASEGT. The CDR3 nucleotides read TGTGCCAGCAGTAGGTTTTCACTTGAGGGAGATACGCAGTATTTT. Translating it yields CASSRFSLEGDTQYF.